One sample yielded the 13 T cell receptor beta chains listed below, sequenced in a study of PD-1 blockade in classical Hodgkin lymphoma. Each patient relapsed following autologous stem cell transplantation, and prior brentuximab vedotin exposure differed. Assay used: immunoSEQ multiplex PCR; TCRdb lists only in-frame clones, some missing. Of just under 30,000 clones in the sample, around 71% are singletons; the top ten hold 3% to 4%. Sequencing was performed on peripheral blood mononuclear cells (PBMCs), taken before the second cycle of nivolumab. These receptors originate from a human donor with classical Hodgkin lymphoma.

In this sample, this clone turned up once. Written as DNA, the CDR3 is TGTGCCAGCAGCTTGGTTAGTAACTATGGCTACACCTTC. Protein: CASSLVSNYGYTF. The chain has TRBV7-9 and TRBJ1-2; D remains unclear. The CDR3 covers 13 residues. Germline V gene sequence: CDR1 SEHNR, CDR2 FQNEAQ (reference sequence). The V end was cut by 3 bases, the J end by 1 base, with 6 bases between.

By proportion, this clone is medium-sized. The sample contains more than one DNA sequence encoding this CDR3. The chain recombines TRBV18 with TRBJ1-1; perhaps TRBD1 as D (5 bases). The length of the CDR3 is 14 residues. Between the trimmed V and J ends, which lost 5 bases and 1 base, there was a span of 11 bases. CDR1 is KGHSH, CDR2 LQKENI, per germline. The CDR3 sequence is CASSSGTENTEAFF. The CDR3 DNA sequence: TGTGCCAGCTCATCCGGGACGGAGAACACTGAAGCTTTCTTT.

The V call is TRBV6-6, the J call TRBJ2-7, with 8 bases identical to TRBD1. Germline CDR1 is MNHNY and CDR2 is SVGAGI (reference sequence). CDR3 length: 14 amino acids. After removal of 7 bases from V and 1 base from J, the junction contained 6 bases not matched to a gene. The CDR3 is CASKVQGDSYEQYF. CDR3 sequence (DNA): TGTGCCAGCAAGGTACAGGGGGATTCCTACGAGCAGTACTTC.

The genes are TRBV19 and TRBJ1-2; D is uncertain. The germline V gene has CDR1 LNHDA and CDR2 SQIVND (reference sequence). V was shortened by 4 bases and J by 4 bases, with 10 bases between the two germline ends. The CDR3 is 13 residues long. For the CDR3, the DNA is TGTGCCAGTAGTAAGAGCAGCTTCTATGGCTACACCTTC. Translated: CASSKSSFYGYTF.

The chain links TRBV7-9 to TRBJ2-7, with TRBD1 matching over 9 bases. The CDR3 loop spans 16 amino acids. Germline loops: CDR1 SEHNR, CDR2 FQNEAQ (reference sequence). V lost 5 bases to trimming and J lost 0 bases; unmatched junction nucleotides: 8. DNA for the CDR3: TGTGCCAGCAGCGCTACCGGACAGGGGCCCTCCTACGAGCAGTACTTC. Its protein product is CASSATGQGPSYEQYF.

A remark on this clone: Mismatch with germline at one junction end may stem from a read error. This chain uses TRBV28 with TRBJ1-2; a possible D gene is TRBD1 (6 bases). There are 13 residues in the CDR3. Per germline, CDR1 MDHEN and CDR2 SYDVKM. The CDR3, as DNA: TGTGCCAGCAGTGAGACAGGATCCTCCCTAGGGGCCTTC. Protein product: CASSETGSSLGAF.

The V gene is TRBV9, the J gene TRBJ1-3; D ambiguous. The ends were cut back, 1 base at V and 7 bases at J, with 9 bases in the middle. The CDR3 is made up of 13 amino acids. Germline V lookup: CDR1 SGDLS, CDR2 YYNGEE. The DNA of the CDR3 is TGTGCCAGCAGCGTAACCCCGGGGAACACCATATATTTT. It is translated as CASSVTPGNTIYF.

This sequence joins TRBV18 and TRBJ1-1, with D possibly matching TRBD1 (5 bases). Germline CDR1 and CDR2: KGHSH and LQKENI. Trimming stripped 3 bases from V and 6 bases from J, with 11 bases between. The CDR3 totals 13 residues. CDR3 loop: CASSPGPGAEAFF. The CDR3 DNA sequence: TGTGCCAGCTCACCTGGTCCGGGGGCTGAAGCTTTCTTT.

The chain joins TRBV7-2 to TRBJ1-2; 8 bases align to TRBD1. Germline V CDR1 and CDR2: SGHTA, FQGNSA. With 5 bases clipped from V and 7 bases from J, the junction kept 12 bases outside the gene matches. The CDR3 covers 15 residues. CDR3 loop: CASSPAGGASAGYTF. In DNA form, the CDR3 reads TGTGCCAGCAGCCCAGCAGGGGGCGCGTCCGCTGGCTACACCTTC.

V is TRBV10-3 and J is TRBJ1-2; D is unresolved. Trimming removed 0 bases from V and 3 bases from J, with 8 bases in between. The CDR3 runs 14 residues. From germline, CDR1 is ENHRY and CDR2 SYGVKD. The CDR3: CAISESGSDYGYTF. The CDR3 DNA reads as TGTGCCATCAGTGAGTCGGGCAGCGACTATGGCTACACCTTC.

This clone was observed a single time. V usage is TRBV5-8 and J usage is TRBJ2-1; the match to TRBD1 covers 11 bases. From germline, CDR1 is SGHTS and CDR2 YDEGEE. The J segment lost 7 bases and the V segment lost 3 bases, leaving 6 bases of the junction unmatched. CDR3 size: 15 residues. CDR3 nucleotides: TGTGCCAGCAGCTGGGGACAGGGGGTGAGGAATGAGCAGTTCTTC. Protein sequence: CASSWGQGVRNEQFF.

The chain recombines TRBV5-1 with TRBJ1-4; D is possibly TRBD1 (5 bases). Trimming removed 3 bases from V and 5 bases from J, with 14 bases in between. CDR1 and CDR2 from the germline V gene are SGHRS and YFSETQ. The CDR3 is 15 amino acids. CDR3 in amino acids: CASSWAGQSNEKLFF. CDR3 bases: TGCGCCAGCAGCTGGGCGGGGCAGTCCAATGAAAAACTGTTTTTT.

V usage is TRBV6-5 and J usage is TRBJ1-2, with TRBD1 identical over 8 bases. Germline V gene sequence: CDR1 MNHEY, CDR2 SVGAGI. Germline trimming cut 6 bases from V and 4 bases from J; bases unmatched to any gene: 7. The CDR3 totals 14 residues. CDR3 in DNA: TGTGCCAGCAGCCCAGGGGGCTGGGGCTATGGCTACACCTTC. Amino acid sequence: CASSPGGWGYGYTF.